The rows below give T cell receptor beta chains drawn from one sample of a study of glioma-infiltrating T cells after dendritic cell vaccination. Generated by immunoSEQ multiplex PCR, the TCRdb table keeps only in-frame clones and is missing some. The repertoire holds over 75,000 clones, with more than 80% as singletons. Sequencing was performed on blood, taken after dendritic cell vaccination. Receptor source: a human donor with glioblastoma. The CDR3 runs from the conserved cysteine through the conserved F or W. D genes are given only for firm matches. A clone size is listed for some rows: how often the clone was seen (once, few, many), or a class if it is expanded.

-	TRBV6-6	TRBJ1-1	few	CASSPGEFTEAFF	TGTGCCAGCAGCCCCGGGGAATTCACTGAAGCTTTCTTT
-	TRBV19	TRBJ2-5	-	CASSPGLDGGETQYF	TGTGCCAGTAGTCCAGGCCTCGATGGTGGAGAGACCCAGTACTTC
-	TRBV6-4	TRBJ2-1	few	CASSAALGQGRNEQFF	TGTGCCAGCAGCGCCGCCCTAGGGCAGGGCCGCAATGAGCAGTTCTTC
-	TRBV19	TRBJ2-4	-	CASSRQGRENIQYF	TGTGCCAGTAGTCGACAGGGGAGGGAAAACATTCAGTACTTC
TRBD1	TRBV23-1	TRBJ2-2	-	CASSGDRGDTGELFF	TGCGCCAGCAGCGGCGACAGGGGGGACACCGGGGAGCTGTTTTTT
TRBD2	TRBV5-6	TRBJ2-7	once	CASMGSGGYEQYF	TGTGCCAGCATGGGTAGCGGGGGTTACGAGCAGTACTTC
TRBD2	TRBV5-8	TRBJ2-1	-	CASGRGFDDNEQFF	TGTGCCAGCGGGCGGGGGTTTGACGACAATGAGCAGTTCTTC
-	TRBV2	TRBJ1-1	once	CASTTENTEAFF	TGTGCCAGTACGACAGAGAACACTGAAGCTTTCTTT
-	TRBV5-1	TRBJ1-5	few	CASSTGTPNQPQHF	TGCGCCAGCAGCACCGGGACTCCCAATCAGCCCCAGCATTTT
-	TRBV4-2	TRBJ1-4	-	CASSQRAEKLFF	TGTGCCAGCAGCCAAAGAGCTGAAAAACTGTTTTTT
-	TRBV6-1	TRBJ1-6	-	CASSEANRNSPLHF	TGTGCCAGCAGTGAAGCCAACAGGAATTCACCCCTCCACTTT
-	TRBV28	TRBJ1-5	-	CASIDERDQPQHF	TGTGCCAGCATAGACGAGCGCGATCAGCCCCAGCATTTT
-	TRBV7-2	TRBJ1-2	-	CASSFGRENYGYTF	TGTGCCAGCAGCTTCGGCAGGGAAAACTATGGCTACACCTTC
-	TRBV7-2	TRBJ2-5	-	CASVDRTETQYF	TGTGCCAGCGTGGACAGAACGGAGACCCAGTACTTC
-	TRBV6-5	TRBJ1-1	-	CASSFITGNTEAFF	TGTGCCAGCAGTTTCATAACTGGGAACACTGAAGCTTTCTTT
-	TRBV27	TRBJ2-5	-	CASSSTARGKETQYF	TGTGCCAGCAGTTCTACTGCCAGGGGAAAAGAGACCCAGTACTTC
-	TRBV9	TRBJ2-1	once	CASSGNSASDEQFF	TGTGCCAGCAGCGGTAATAGCGCGAGTGATGAGCAGTTCTTC
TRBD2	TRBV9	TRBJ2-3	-	CASSVEGSGGAGSTDTQYF	TGTGCCAGCAGCGTAGAGGGTAGCGGGGGGGCAGGGAGCACAGATACGCAGTATTTT
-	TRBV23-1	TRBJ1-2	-	CASSQSRFPHYGYTF	TGCGCCAGCAGTCAATCACGGTTTCCCCACTATGGCTACACCTTC
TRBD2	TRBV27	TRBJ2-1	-	CASSLKAGGNEQFF	TGTGCCAGCAGCCTTAAAGCGGGAGGGAATGAGCAGTTCTTC
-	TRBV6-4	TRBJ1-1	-	CASRRTGNTEAFF	TGTGCCAGCCGCCGCACAGGGAACACTGAAGCTTTCTTT
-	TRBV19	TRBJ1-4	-	CASSSEDNLPKLFF	TGTGCCAGTAGCTCCGAGGACAACCTTCCTAAACTGTTTTTT
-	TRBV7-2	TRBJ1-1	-	CASSYLDRDTEAFF	TGTGCCAGCAGCTATCTAGACAGAGACACTGAAGCTTTCTTT
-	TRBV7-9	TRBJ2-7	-	CASSIRLGGRNEQYF	TGTGCCAGCAGCATACGACTAGGGGGCCGAAACGAGCAGTACTTC
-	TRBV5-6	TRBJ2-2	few	CASTRYRLGTGELFF	TGTGCCAGCACCCGCTACAGGCTTGGCACCGGGGAGCTGTTTTTT
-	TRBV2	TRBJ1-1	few	CASIYAGGNTEAFF	TGTGCCAGCATATATGCCGGGGGGAACACTGAAGCTTTCTTT
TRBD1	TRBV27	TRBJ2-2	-	CASSLKETGTAGELFF	TGTGCCAGCAGTCTGAAGGAGACAGGGACGGCCGGGGAGCTGTTTTTT
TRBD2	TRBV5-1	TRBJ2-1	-	CASSPRTSGTSSYNEQFF	TGCGCCAGCAGCCCCAGGACTAGCGGGACGAGCTCCTACAATGAGCAGTTCTTC
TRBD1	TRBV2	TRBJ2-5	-	CASSGGTAGRLSQYF	TGTGCCAGCAGTGGGGGGACAGCCGGTAGATTGTCCCAGTACTTC
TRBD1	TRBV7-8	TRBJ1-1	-	CASSRDRGGASFF	TGTGCCAGCAGCCGTGACAGGGGGGGGGCGTCTTTCTTT
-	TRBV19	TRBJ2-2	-	CASRPPGQNTGELFF	TGTGCCAGTAGGCCTCCGGGACAGAACACCGGGGAGCTGTTTTTT
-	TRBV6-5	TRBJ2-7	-	CASSYSGARSSYEQYF	TGTGCCAGCAGTTACTCAGGGGCCAGGAGCTCCTACGAGCAGTACTTC
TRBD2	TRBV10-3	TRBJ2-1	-	CAIREPGLADYNEQFF	TGTGCCATCAGAGAGCCGGGACTAGCAGACTACAATGAGCAGTTCTTC
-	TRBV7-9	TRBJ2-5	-	CASSLDGGGGSETQYF	TGTGCCAGCAGCTTAGATGGAGGGGGAGGGTCTGAGACCCAGTACTTC
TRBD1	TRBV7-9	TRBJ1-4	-	CASSLRDRANEKLFF	TGTGCCAGCAGCCTTCGGGACAGGGCGAATGAAAAACTGTTTTTT
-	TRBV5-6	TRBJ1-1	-	CASTRHMNTEAFF	TGTGCCAGCACCCGACACATGAACACTGAAGCTTTCTTT
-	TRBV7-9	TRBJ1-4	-	CASSPTGGNEKLFF	TGTGCCAGCAGCCCGACCGGGGGGAATGAAAAACTGTTTTTT
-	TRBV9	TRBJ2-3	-	CASSVGNPPDGDTQYF	TGTGCCAGCAGCGTAGGAAACCCCCCCGACGGGGATACGCAGTATTTT
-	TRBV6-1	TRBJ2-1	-	CASSEIGEQFF	TGTGCCAGCAGTGAAATCGGTGAGCAGTTCTTC
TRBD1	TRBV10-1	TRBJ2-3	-	CASSDPGQGGTDTQYF	TGCGCCAGCAGTGATCCGGGACAGGGGGGCACAGATACGCAGTATTTT
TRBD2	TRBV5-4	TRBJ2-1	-	CASSSQRGGRNEQFF	TGTGCCAGCAGCTCCCAGCGGGGGGGCCGCAATGAGCAGTTCTTC
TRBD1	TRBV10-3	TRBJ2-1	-	CAISARDRSYNEQFF	TGTGCCATCAGTGCGAGGGACAGATCCTACAATGAGCAGTTCTTC
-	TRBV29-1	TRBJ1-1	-	CSVFLGGAFF	TGCAGCGTTTTCTTAGGGGGAGCTTTCTTT
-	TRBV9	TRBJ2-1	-	CASSVGGTNNEQFF	TGTGCCAGCAGCGTAGGCGGGACGAACAATGAGCAGTTCTTC
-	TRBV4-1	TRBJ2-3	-	CASSQGNGPSGTDTQYF	TGCGCCAGCAGCCAAGGAAACGGCCCCTCGGGGACAGATACGCAGTATTTT
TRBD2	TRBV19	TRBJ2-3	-	CASSIGTSVTDTQYF	TGTGCCAGTAGTATAGGGACTAGCGTCACAGATACGCAGTATTTT